The 25 T cell receptor beta chains given below trace back to one sample, sequenced in a study of cytotoxic CD8 clonotypes in ibrutinib-treated CLL. TCRdb's copy holds only in-frame clones and misses some; the assay was immunoSEQ multiplex PCR. The data show approximately 130,000 clones, around 80% seen once. This specimen was PBMCs, taken after 24 months of ibrutinib treatment. The receptors stem from a human donor with chronic lymphocytic leukemia.

V and J are TRBV5-1 and TRBJ2-7; D assignment may be TRBD1 or TRBD2 (5 bases each). The ends were cut back, 1 base at V and 1 base at J, with 9 bases in the middle. The CDR3 is 14 amino acids. CDR1 is SGHRS, CDR2 YFSETQ, per germline. The CDR3 loop reads CASSLQGPSYEQYF. CDR3 in DNA: TGCGCCAGCAGCTTGCAGGGACCGTCCTACGAGCAGTACTTC. Using reference TRBV5-1 and TRBJ2-7 for the parts outside the CDR3, the full variable domain is KAGVTQTPRYLIKTRGQQVTLSCSPISGHRSVSWYQQTPGQGLQFLFEYFSETQRNKGNFPGRFSGRQFSNSRSEMNVSTLELGDSALYLCASSLQGPSYEQYFGPGTRLTVT.

This clone has just a few counts. The V gene is TRBV4-1, the J gene TRBJ1-1; maybe TRBD1 (6 bases). Germline values: CDR1 MGHRA, CDR2 YSYEKL. Between the trimmed V and J ends, which lost 4 bases and 9 bases, there was a span of 18 bases. The CDR3 totals 14 residues. The CDR3 sequence is CASSPTWGAEKAFF. CDR3 nucleotide sequence: TGCGCCAGCAGCCCCACGTGGGGGGCAGAGAAAGCTTTCTTT.

The V and J genes are TRBV6-1 and TRBJ2-2; 11 bases are shared with TRBD1. V shed 8 bases and J 5 bases; nucleotides not matched to a gene: 4. The germline CDR1 and CDR2 sequences are MNHNS and SASEGT. This CDR3 is built from 14 residues. The CDR3 DNA sequence: TGTGCCAGCGGGGGGACAGGGGGAACCGGGGAGCTGTTTTTT. Its translation is CASGGTGGTGELFF.

The chain is built from TRBV15 and TRBJ2-7, with D perhaps matching TRBD2 (5 bases). Germline V gene sequence: CDR1 LNHNV, CDR2 YYDKDF (reference sequence). The CDR3 is 15 residues long. Trimming stripped 5 bases from V and 0 bases from J, with 14 bases between. CDR3 amino acids: CATSAPEAGSYEQYF. For the CDR3, the DNA is TGTGCCACCAGCGCGCCGGAGGCCGGCTCCTACGAGCAGTACTTC.

This clone was seen a handful of times. The chain uses TRBV6-5 and TRBJ1-2, with 8 positions matching TRBD1. This CDR3 is 13 amino acids long. From germline, CDR1 is MNHEY and CDR2 SVGAGI. V was clipped by 5 bases and J by 7 bases; unmatched bases: 6. The CDR3 spells CASSTDRVLGYTF. CDR3 DNA sequence: TGTGCCAGCAGTACGGACAGGGTGCTTGGCTACACCTTC.

The chain carries TRBV7-9 and TRBJ1-2; D might be TRBD1 (5 bases). This CDR3 comprises 14 residues. Germline-derived CDR1 and CDR2 are SEHNR and FQNEAQ (reference sequence). The germline V and J ends were trimmed by 5 bases and 7 bases, with 17 bases remaining between them. CDR3 sequence: CASSPPSGLGGYTF. CDR3 DNA: TGTGCCAGCAGCCCCCCATCGGGGCTAGGTGGCTACACCTTC.

The chain carries TRBV18 and TRBJ2-7; perhaps TRBD1 as D (5 bases). CDR1 KGHSH and CDR2 LQKENI come from the germline V gene. The CDR3 has 15 amino acids. Trimming removed 2 bases at V and 5 bases at J, with 16 bases between. CDR3 DNA sequence: TGTGCCAGCTCACCAATCAGGGATGGGCAGAACGAGCAGTACTTC. This gives the protein CASSPIRDGQNEQYF.

This clone came up a few times. The chain combines TRBV6-1 with TRBJ1-5; D ambiguous. This CDR3 contains 14 residues. Trimming shortened V by 2 bases and J by 0 bases, and 5 bases separated the two germline ends. The germline V gene encodes CDR1 MNHNS and CDR2 SASEGT. The CDR3 nucleotides are TGTGCCAGCAGTGAATGGAGTAGCAATCAGCCCCAGCATTTT. This translates into CASSEWSSNQPQHF.

This clone was counted once. The genes are TRBV7-3 and TRBJ2-2; the D gene is possibly TRBD2 (5 bases). This CDR3 is 16 amino acids long. V dropped 5 bases and J dropped 2 bases, with 15 bases sitting between them. Per germline, CDR1 SGHTA and CDR2 FQGTGA. CDR3 in DNA: TGTGCCAGCAGCCCCCTGGGGAGTCCAAACACCGGGGAGCTGTTTTTT. Residues: CASSPLGSPNTGELFF.

The chain has TRBV19 and TRBJ1-1; D unresolved. Germline V lookup: CDR1 LNHDA, CDR2 SQIVND (reference sequence). The CDR3 spans 13 residues. Trimming left V 7 bases short and J 4 bases short, with 13 bases between. CDR3 DNA sequence: TGTGCCAGTAATGCCGTGGTGGGCACTGAAGCTTTCTTT. The encoded protein is CASNAVVGTEAFF.

In DNA, the CDR3 is TGTGCCAGCAGCGGCCCGGACAGGGGGCTGGAGACCCAGTACTTC. Encoded protein: CASSGPDRGLETQYF. The chain joins TRBV5-4 to TRBJ2-5; TRBD1 matches 11 bases. Germline V lookup: CDR1 SGHNT, CDR2 YYREEE (reference sequence). V was pared by 4 bases and J by 5 bases, with 7 bases of the junction left unmatched. The CDR3 is 15 amino acids.

This clone was recorded once. This sequence joins TRBV28 and TRBJ2-6, with D possibly TRBD2 on 5 matching bases. CDR3 length: 14 amino acids. Germline V gives CDR1 MDHEN, CDR2 SYDVKM. Trimming removed 4 bases from V and 1 base from J, with 5 bases in between. In nucleotides, the CDR3 is TGTGCCAGCAGTTGGAGGTCTGGGGCCAACGTCCTGACTTTC. It translates to CASSWRSGANVLTF.

The CDR3 reads CASSFLAGGPTDTQYF. The DNA for the CDR3 is TGTGCCAGCAGCTTCTTAGCGGGGGGGCCCACAGATACGCAGTATTTT. The chain joins TRBV5-4 to TRBJ2-3, with TRBD2 matching over 11 bases. CDR1 is SGHNT, CDR2 YYREEE, per germline (reference sequence). Germline trimming cut 2 bases from V and 2 bases from J; bases unmatched to any gene: 4. This CDR3 contains 16 residues.

A remark on this clone: One junction end does not reproduce the germline sequence, and a read error may be involved. This chain connects TRBV4-3 to TRBJ1-2, with D possibly matching TRBD1 (5 bases). Germline V gives CDR1 LGHNA, CDR2 YSLEER. The CDR3 runs to 15 residues. In nucleotides, the CDR3 is TGCGCCAGCAGCCAGACCCGCGCGGGGGTGGATGGCTACGCCTTC. Translated, it gives CASSQTRAGVDGYAF.

The chain has TRBV6-6 and TRBJ1-5, with no clear D. V was shortened by 6 bases and J by 1 base, with 1 base between the two germline ends. Germline CDR1 is MNHNY and CDR2 is SVGAGI (reference sequence). The CDR3 covers 11 residues. CDR3 protein: CASRSNQPQHF. The CDR3 DNA reads as TGTGCCAGCAGAAGCAATCAGCCCCAGCATTTT.

Here the CDR3 reads CASTMDATTGELFF. CDR3 nucleotide sequence: TGTGCCAGCACGATGGACGCAACCACCGGGGAGCTGTTTTTT. The gene calls are TRBV5-4 and TRBJ2-2, with unresolved D. The length of the CDR3 is 14 residues. The V gene's germline CDR1 is SGHNT and CDR2 YYREEE (reference sequence). The V end was cut by 6 bases, the J end by 4 bases, with 13 bases between.

The chain uses TRBV5-1 and TRBJ1-6; D is ambiguous. In germline, CDR1 is SGHRS, CDR2 YFSETQ. There are 15 residues in the CDR3. V lost 1 base, J lost 8 bases, and 13 bases lay in between. Here the CDR3 reads CASSLHSTRDSPLHF. CDR3 nucleotide sequence: TGCGCCAGCAGCTTGCACAGTACTCGGGATTCACCCCTCCACTTT.

The chain has TRBV7-2 and TRBJ1-1; the D is unclear. Germline V gene data show CDR1 as SGHTA and CDR2 as FQGNSA. The ends were cut back, 3 bases at V and 7 bases at J, with 12 bases in the middle. This CDR3 contains 13 residues. DNA of the CDR3: TGTGCCAGCAGCTTTGGGTATGGAGGTGAAGCTTTCTTT. This sequence encodes CASSFGYGGEAFF.

The V gene is TRBV28, the J gene TRBJ1-1, with TRBD1 matching over 11 bases. Germline assignment: CDR1 MDHEN and CDR2 SYDVKM. The CDR3 extends over 14 amino acids. After removal of 6 bases from V and 6 bases from J, the junction contained 6 bases not matched to a gene. The CDR3 DNA sequence: TGTGCCAGCAGAACCCGGACAGGGGGCGCTGAAGCTTTCTTT. Its translation: CASRTRTGGAEAFF.

The rearrangement uses TRBV30 and TRBJ2-1, with TRBD2 identical over 12 bases. From germline, CDR1 is GTSNPN and CDR2 SVGIG (reference sequence). V gave up 5 bases and J gave up 4 bases; unmatched junction bases: 6. The CDR3 has 15 residues. The CDR3 here is CAWAELAGGYNEQFF. As DNA, the CDR3 is TGTGCCTGGGCTGAACTAGCGGGGGGATACAATGAGCAGTTCTTC.

The chain recombines TRBV7-9 with TRBJ2-5; tentative D call: TRBD2 (6 bases). Trimming took off 1 base at V and 3 bases at J, with 12 bases between the two ends. The CDR3 has 15 residues. From germline, CDR1 is SEHNR and CDR2 FQNEAQ (reference sequence). The DNA for the CDR3 is TGTGCCAGCAGCTTAGGGCAGGGAGGAAAAGAGACCCAGTACTTC. It codes for CASSLGQGGKETQYF. Full variable domain (remainder filled in from reference TRBV7-9 and TRBJ2-5): DTGVSQNPRHKITKRGQNVTFRCDPISEHNRLYWYRQTLGQGPEFLTYFQNEAQLEKSRLLSDRFSAERPKGSFSTLEIQRTEQGDSAMYLCASSLGQGGKETQYFGPGTRLLVL.

The chain carries TRBV27 and TRBJ1-5; weak D call: TRBD1 (5 bases). Trimming left V 6 bases short and J 3 bases short, with 9 bases between. In germline, CDR1 is MNHEY, CDR2 SMNVEV (reference sequence). The CDR3 is 13 residues long. The CDR3 reads CASSIRANQPQHF. The CDR3, as DNA: TGTGCCAGCAGCATCAGGGCCAATCAGCCCCAGCATTTT.

This chain joins TRBV5-6 and TRBJ1-1, with 11 bases matching TRBD1. Germline V gene lookup returns CDR1 SGHDT and CDR2 YYEEEE. V was pared by 2 bases and J by 2 bases, with 8 bases of the junction left unmatched. This CDR3 has 17 residues. The CDR3 loop is CASSFGQGAHTNTEAFF. CDR3 nucleotides: TGTGCCAGCAGCTTTGGACAGGGGGCGCACACAAACACTGAAGCTTTCTTT.

This clone was recorded only once. CDR3 in amino acids: CASSQDWGQGASTTDTQYF. The CDR3 nucleotides are TGCGCCAGCAGCCAAGATTGGGGACAGGGGGCTTCAACGACAGATACGCAGTATTTT. The gene calls are TRBV4-3 and TRBJ2-3; 12 bases line up with TRBD1. The CDR3 length is 19 residues. Trimming took 0 bases from V and 3 from J; bases not matched to a gene: 10. Germline assignment: CDR1 LGHNA and CDR2 YSLEER.

This clone was recorded a few times. V and J are TRBV27 and TRBJ2-3; tentatively, D is TRBD2 (6 bases). V lost 5 bases, J lost 7 bases, and 16 bases lay in between. The CDR3 covers 14 residues. CDR1 is MNHEY and CDR2 is SMNVEV in the germline V gene (reference sequence). The CDR3 DNA reads TGTGCCAGCAGTCCCCCCGCGGGGTACCATACGCAGTATTTT. As protein: CASSPPAGYHTQYF.